The present T cell receptor beta chain was sequenced within a study of cytomegalovirus exposure and HLA in healthy donors. Study-wide findings and caveats: About 87% or about 30% of the time was how often most TCR beta V segments were productive, according to an earlier analysis. TCR beta chains associated with HLA were, in a later analysis, more clonally expanded than equally common others. Indistinguishable V segments, including TRBV6-2 and TRBV6-3, were excluded.

Turning to this clone: Its antigen is still unknown.

Primers: 60 Vbeta forward and 13 Jbeta reverse. Some clones are missing from TCRdb's copy, which holds only in-frame ones; the method was immunoSEQ multiplex PCR. The repertoire holds over 65,000 clones, with around 77% as singletons. Trimming left V 3 bases short and J 3 bases short, with 13 bases between. This CDR3 region has 14 residues. Germline CDR1 reads SGHRS; CDR2 reads YFSETQ. The V and J genes are TRBV5-1 and TRBJ2-7; a weak D match, TRBD1 (6 bases). Sequencing used PBMCs. The clonotype originates from a man aged 45 to 65 in good health and CMV-seronegative. CDR3 DNA: TGCGCCAGCAGCTACCAGGGGACCCACTACGAGCAGTACTTC. Translating gives CASSYQGTHYEQYF. The full variable domain, with the rest looked up from reference TRBV5-1 and TRBJ2-7, is KAGVTQTPRYLIKTRGQQVTLSCSPISGHRSVSWYQQTPGQGLQFLFEYFSETQRNKGNFPGRFSGRQFSNSRSEMNVSTLELGDSALYLCASSYQGTHYEQYFGPGTRLTVT.